This entry lists 10 T cell receptor beta chains sequenced from one sample in a study of blood T cell repertoires in COVID-19. Libraries were prepared by immunoSEQ multiplex PCR; TCRdb keeps only in-frame clonotypes and omits some of them. The sample carries some 260,000 clones, around nine tenths recorded once. The sequencing sample was made of peripheral blood. These receptors all come from a man aged 18 to 30 with active or convalescent COVID-19.

This chain joins TRBV28 and TRBJ1-5; no reliable D call. Trimming took 4 bases from V and 0 from J, leaving 10 bases between them. The CDR3 is 15 amino acids. Per germline, CDR1 MDHEN and CDR2 SYDVKM. CDR3 loop: CASSSRVHSNQPQHF. CDR3 nucleotide sequence: TGTGCCAGCAGTTCCCGGGTCCATAGCAATCAGCCCCAGCATTTT.

The chain carries TRBV6-5 and TRBJ1-1; D may be TRBD1 (5 bases). Per germline, CDR1 MNHEY and CDR2 SVGAGI. Trimming took 6 bases from V and 1 from J, leaving 12 bases between them. The CDR3 loop spans 14 amino acids. The CDR3 DNA sequence: TGTGCCAGCAGCTCGGGACTGAAGAACACTGAAGCTTTCTTT. Amino acid sequence: CASSSGLKNTEAFF.

The chain couples TRBV15 to TRBJ2-5, with 11 positions matching TRBD1. CDR1 is LNHNV, CDR2 YYDKDF, per germline (reference sequence). The V gene end was trimmed by 1 base and the J gene end by 4 bases; junction bases not matched to a gene: 2. This CDR3 has 15 residues. As DNA, the CDR3 is TGTGCCACCAGCAGAGGCGGGACAGGGGGAGAGACCCAGTACTTC. This encodes CATSRGGTGGETQYF.

For the CDR3, the DNA is TGCGCCAGCAGCCCTGCCCCAGGGCGGCGCGAGCAGTACTTC. This gives the protein CASSPAPGRREQYF. V usage is TRBV4-1 and J usage is TRBJ2-7, with D perhaps TRBD1 (5 bases). Germline assignment: CDR1 MGHRA and CDR2 YSYEKL. The ends were cut back, 4 bases at V and 6 bases at J, with 16 bases in the middle. The CDR3 has 14 residues.

This clone was seen just once. The gene calls are TRBV5-6 and TRBJ2-3; 9 bases map to TRBD2. From germline, CDR1 is SGHDT and CDR2 YYEEEE. V lost 4 bases to trimming and J lost 5 bases; unmatched junction nucleotides: 14. CDR3 length: 17 residues. CDR3: CASSPGYLAGRQDTQYF. The CDR3 nucleotides are TGTGCCAGCAGCCCGGGGTATCTAGCGGGGAGGCAAGATACGCAGTATTTT.

V usage is TRBV15 and J usage is TRBJ1-5, with 8 bases fitting TRBD1. V was pared by 2 bases and J by 3 bases, with 6 bases of the junction left unmatched. This CDR3 contains 16 residues. Germline CDR1 and CDR2: LNHNV and YYDKDF (reference sequence). The CDR3 protein is CATSRKTGAPNQPQHF. CDR3 coding DNA: TGTGCCACCAGCAGAAAGACAGGGGCGCCCAATCAGCCCCAGCATTTT. Together with reference TRBV15 and TRBJ1-5, the CDR3 gives the full variable domain: DAMVIQNPRYQVTQFGKPVTLSCSQTLNHNVMYWYQQKSSQAPKLLFHYYDKDFNNEADTPDNFQSRRPNTSFCFLDIRSPGLGDTAMYLCATSRKTGAPNQPQHFGDGTRLSIL.

The rearrangement joins TRBV19 to TRBJ1-5; possibly TRBD1 for D (5 bases). The CDR3 is made up of 17 amino acids. Germline V gene lookup returns CDR1 LNHDA and CDR2 SQIVND (reference sequence). Between the trimmed V and J ends, which lost 7 bases and 0 bases, there was a span of 19 bases. CDR3 loop: CASTEDPDSYSNQPQHF. The CDR3 region has the DNA TGTGCCAGTACCGAAGATCCCGACAGTTATAGCAATCAGCCCCAGCATTTT.

V usage is TRBV27 and J usage is TRBJ1-2, with 10 bases lining up with TRBD1. This CDR3 is 14 amino acids long. The germline CDR1 and CDR2 sequences are MNHEY and SMNVEV (reference sequence). V shed 5 bases and J 4 bases; nucleotides not matched to a gene: 4. Here the CDR3 reads CASSGGDRGYGYTF. CDR3 coding DNA: TGTGCCAGCAGTGGGGGGGACAGGGGCTATGGCTACACCTTC.

J is TRBJ1-2 and V is TRBV3-1 (or the pseudogene TRBV3-2); maybe TRBD1 (6 bases). CDR3 length: 14 amino acids. Germline CDR1 reads LGHDT; CDR2 reads YNNKEL (reference sequence). The V end lost 4 bases, the J end lost 4 bases, and 13 bases lay between the germline ends. The CDR3 DNA is TGTGCCAGCAGCCCTTGGACAGCCTTCTATGGCTACACCTTC. Its translation is CASSPWTAFYGYTF.

The gene calls are TRBV20-1 and TRBJ2-1, with 7 bases aligning to TRBD2. V shed 5 bases, J shed 15 bases, and the junction held 10 bases outside the gene matches. This CDR3 is 11 amino acids long. The germline V gene encodes CDR1 DFQATT and CDR2 SNEGSKA (reference sequence). As DNA, the CDR3 is TGCAGTGCTCGTCAAGCGGGAAGGGGGTTCTTC. As protein: CSARQAGRGFF.